This T cell receptor (beta chain) was identified in a study of blood T cell repertoires in COVID-19. On the study more broadly: Samples came from the United States, Italy and Spain, spanning acute and convalescent COVID-19. Nucleic acid was either cDNA or gDNA, and it came from T cells, B-cell-depleted T cells, or PBMCs.

CDR3 length: 16 residues. Trimming took off 5 bases at V and 1 base at J, with 16 bases between the two ends. Germline V gene data show CDR1 as SEHNR and CDR2 as FQNEAQ (reference sequence). In the original analysis: It was from reference gene primer amplification that nucleated cell counts were estimated. Sequencing used immunoSEQ multiplex PCR; TCRdb keeps in-frame clones, though not all of them. D and trimming were read from the DNA, whereas the V and J calls and clone size are those reported in that table. The sample yields about 110,000 clones, 80% to 90% seen once. The clonotype originates from a woman aged 60-75 years with acute or convalescent COVID-19. The rearrangement uses TRBV7-9 and TRBJ2-3; weak D call: TRBD1 (5 bases). The sample consisted of peripheral blood. CDR3 DNA: TGTGCCAGCAGCCCCTTATTGGGGCAACGCACAGATACGCAGTATTTT. Amino acids: CASSPLLGQRTDTQYF.